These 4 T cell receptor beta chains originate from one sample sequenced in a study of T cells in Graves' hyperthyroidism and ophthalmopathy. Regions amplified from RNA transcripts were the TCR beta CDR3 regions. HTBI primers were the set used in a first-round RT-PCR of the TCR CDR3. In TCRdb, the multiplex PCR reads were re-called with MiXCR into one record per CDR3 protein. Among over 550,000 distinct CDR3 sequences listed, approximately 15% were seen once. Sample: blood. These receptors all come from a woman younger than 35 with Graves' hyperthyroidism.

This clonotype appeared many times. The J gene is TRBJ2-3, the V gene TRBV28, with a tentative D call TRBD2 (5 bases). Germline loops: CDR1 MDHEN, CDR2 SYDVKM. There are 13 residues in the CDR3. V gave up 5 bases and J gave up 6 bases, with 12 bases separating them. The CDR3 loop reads CASSIGVGDTQYF. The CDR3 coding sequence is TGTGCCAGCAGTATCGGGGTTGGGGATACGCAGTATTTT.

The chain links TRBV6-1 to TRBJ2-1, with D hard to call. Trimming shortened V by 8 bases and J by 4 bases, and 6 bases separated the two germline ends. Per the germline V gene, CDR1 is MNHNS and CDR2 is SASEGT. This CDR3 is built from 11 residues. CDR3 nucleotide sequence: TGTGCCAGCGTCGGGTACAATGAGCAGTTCTTC. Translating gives CASVGYNEQFF.

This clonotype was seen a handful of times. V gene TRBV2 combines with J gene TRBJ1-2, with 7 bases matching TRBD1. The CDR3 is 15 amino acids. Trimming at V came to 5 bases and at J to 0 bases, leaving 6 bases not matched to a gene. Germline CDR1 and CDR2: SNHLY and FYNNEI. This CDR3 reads CASSTPTGPNYGYTF. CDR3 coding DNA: TGTGCCAGCAGTACACCGACAGGGCCTAACTATGGCTACACCTTC. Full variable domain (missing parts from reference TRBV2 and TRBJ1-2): EPEVTQTPSHQVTQMGQEVILRCVPISNHLYFYWYRQILGQKVEFLVSFYNNEISEKSEIFDDQFSVERPDGSNFTLKIRSTKLEDSAMYFCASSTPTGPNYGYTFGSGTRLTVV.

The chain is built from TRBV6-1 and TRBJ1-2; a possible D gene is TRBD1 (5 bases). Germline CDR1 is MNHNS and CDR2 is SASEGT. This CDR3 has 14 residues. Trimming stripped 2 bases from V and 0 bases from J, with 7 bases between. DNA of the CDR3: TGTGCCAGCAGTGAACCGACAGCTAACTATGGCTACACCTTC. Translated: CASSEPTANYGYTF.